This is a list of T cell receptor beta chains from one sample in a study of blood T cell repertoires in COVID-19. The table came from immunoSEQ multiplex PCR; TCRdb's copy has only in-frame clones and leaves some out. This sample carries 300,000 to 350,000 clones, about 88% of them seen once, and the ten largest clones take just under 7.5%. Source material: peripheral blood. The receptors originated from a woman aged 70-85 years with COVID-19, enrolled during active disease. CDR3s include the opening cysteine and the closing phenylalanine or tryptophan. Size is stated for part of the rows, as once, few or many counts, or as a class when the clone is expanded.

j_call,clone_size,v_call,cdr3_aa
TRBJ2-5,-,TRBV5-6,CASSPTLAGGLLGETQYF
TRBJ2-3,-,TRBV19,CASSINRAQDTQYF
TRBJ1-4,-,TRBV6-5,CASSPGTDPREKLFF
TRBJ2-5,once,TRBV7-2,CASSLGASGGYGTQYF
TRBJ1-3,-,TRBV9,CASSARPSYRDSGNTIYF
TRBJ1-2,-,TRBV30,CAWKSRALYTF
TRBJ1-2,once,TRBV19,CASSIGTGFYGYTF
TRBJ1-3,-,TRBV30,CAWSRSSGNTIYF
TRBJ1-1,-,TRBV21-1,CASNQGGDRGKTEAFF
TRBJ2-1,many,TRBV5-4,CASSLDVGGFNEQFF
TRBJ1-1,-,TRBV27,CASSLNRMATEAFF
TRBJ1-4,-,TRBV30,CAWSDRGGTEKLFF
TRBJ1-5,-,TRBV19,CASSIDLVPSGNQPQHF
TRBJ2-1,-,TRBV2,CASSEWLAGDYSYNEQFF
TRBJ2-5,-,TRBV5-4,CASSFGQGDQETQYF
TRBJ2-2,few,TRBV10-2,CASTPPGEDTGELFF
TRBJ2-5,once,TRBV28,CASSPRTGGKETQYF
TRBJ1-6,-,TRBV28,CASSWTGGNSPLHF
TRBJ1-1,-,TRBV27,CASSLTGTGGTEAFF
TRBJ1-2,once,TRBV5-8,CASSWTGISYGYTF
TRBJ1-5,-,TRBV27,CASTVVTTENDPNSNQPQHF
TRBJ1-4,-,TRBV15,CATSRNRQGEKLFF
TRBJ2-1,once,TRBV7-7,CASSLALTSGGSNEQFF
TRBJ1-3,few,TRBV19,CASRTGFSGNTIYF
TRBJ1-2,-,TRBV9,CASSGRTENYGYTF
TRBJ1-1,once,TRBV6-5,CASSYTAPGANTEAFF
TRBJ1-2,-,TRBV2,CASSGQGEGYTF
TRBJ1-4,-,TRBV7-9,CASSSGEKLFF
TRBJ1-6,-,TRBV2,CASSEAGGNSPLHF
TRBJ2-7,-,TRBV7-9,CASSPGTEEYF
TRBJ1-5,-,TRBV7-2,CASSLGQGGLVGNQPQHF
TRBJ1-1,-,TRBV2,CASSVAGRYTEAFF
TRBJ1-5,-,TRBV6-6,CASSYGGTGGNQPQHF
TRBJ2-1,-,TRBV11-2,CASSREPGQDYNEQFF
TRBJ1-3,-,TRBV7-9,CASSLAGGGNTIYF
TRBJ2-7,-,TRBV11-2,CASSLEVGDYEQYF
TRBJ1-2,once,TRBV28,CASSEQGNNGYTF
TRBJ1-1,-,TRBV6-1,CASSEGRPNTEAFF
TRBJ1-2,-,TRBV2,CASISLQASYGYTF
TRBJ2-1,-,TRBV5-1,CASSLRTGGTSNEQFF
TRBJ1-1,-,TRBV6-5,CASTIGGSSEAFF
TRBJ1-5,-,TRBV15,CATGDRGYQPQHF
TRBJ1-2,-,TRBV7-8,CASSFSRGGYYGYTF
TRBJ1-2,-,TRBV12-3/TRBV12-4,CASSLLGTGGYTF
TRBJ1-1,once,TRBV28,CASSFAGVTEAFF
TRBJ2-1,-,TRBV14,CASSSDRDYNEQFF
TRBJ1-6,once,TRBV19,CASSSARTGHSPLHF
TRBJ2-7,-,TRBV13,CASSRSGTGRPRDEQYF
TRBJ1-1,-,TRBV19,CARGTANTEAFF
TRBJ1-1,-,TRBV7-2,CASSLFGQNTEAFF
TRBJ1-2,-,TRBV10-2,CASSEGGSSGYTF
TRBJ2-3,-,TRBV28,CASSFPSGGNGDTQYF
TRBJ1-1,-,TRBV23-1,CASSRPIGENTEAFF
TRBJ2-7,-,TRBV27,CASSLRKVQYEQYF
TRBJ2-1,-,TRBV6-5,CASSYGGRSYNEQFF
TRBJ2-5,once,TRBV29-1,CSVERERTSGVLQETQYF
TRBJ2-3,-,TRBV7-8,CASSYSGTATDTQYF
TRBJ1-6,-,TRBV5-1,CASSLEGGGNSPLHF
TRBJ1-1,once,TRBV12-5,CASGLRLTNTEAFF
TRBJ1-2,-,TRBV30,CAWRQSGGRVDGYTF